Presented here are 25 T cell receptor beta chains from one specimen sequenced in a study of shared clonotypes between healthy human individuals. Here immunoSEQ multiplex PCR was the method, and the copy in TCRdb shows in-frame clones only, minus some. The sample records about 2 million clones, approximately 94% being singletons. Naive CD8 cells, CD45RO-negative and positively selected for CCR7, excluded terminally differentiated effector memory CD45RA+ cells. The sequencing sample was made of naive CD8+ T cells sorted from blood. These receptors originate from a man between 18 and 29 years old in good health.

DNA of the CDR3: TGCAGCGTTGAAGATTGGAACACTGAAGCTTTCTTT. It yields the protein CSVEDWNTEAFF. The genes are TRBV29-1 and TRBJ1-1; the D is unclear. The CDR3 spans 12 residues. Trimming stripped 0 bases from V and 1 base from J, with 3 bases between. Per the germline V gene, CDR1 is SQVTM and CDR2 is ANQGSEA.

This clone showed up just once. The J gene is TRBJ2-3, the V gene TRBV9; 7 nucleotides line up with TRBD2. Germline values: CDR1 SGDLS, CDR2 YYNGEE. J was trimmed by 2 bases and V by 2 bases; bases with no gene match: 8. The CDR3 is 16 amino acids. CDR3 residues: CASSVVRDYATDTQYF. DNA for the CDR3: TGTGCCAGCAGCGTTGTCCGGGACTACGCCACAGATACGCAGTATTTT.

The genes are TRBV19 and TRBJ2-1, with D perhaps being TRBD1 or TRBD2 (6 bases each). In germline, CDR1 is LNHDA, CDR2 SQIVND (reference sequence). The CDR3 is made up of 17 amino acids. V lost 5 bases and J 0 bases, leaving 17 bases between the germline ends. Here the CDR3 DNA reads TGTGCCAGTAGTCTACAGGGAATCGGGAGCTCCTACAATGAGCAGTTCTTC. It encodes CASSLQGIGSSYNEQFF.

This chain joins TRBV10-1 and TRBJ2-7; 7 positions agree with TRBD1. The CDR3 loop spans 18 amino acids. J gave up 4 bases and V 2 bases, and 17 bases lay outside the gene matches. Germline CDR1 is WNHNN and CDR2 is SYGVQD (reference sequence). The CDR3 loop reads CASSERGVDRDLVYEQYF. DNA of the CDR3: TGCGCCAGCAGTGAGAGGGGCGTTGACAGGGATTTGGTTTACGAGCAGTACTTC.

The chain carries TRBV5-6 and TRBJ2-7; D not certain. V shed 3 bases and J shed 3 bases, with 13 bases lying between them. The V gene's germline CDR1 is SGHDT and CDR2 YYEEEE. The CDR3 covers 14 residues. CDR3 sequence: CASSSSFVSYEQYF. CDR3 sequence (DNA): TGTGCCAGCAGCTCCAGCTTTGTCAGCTACGAGCAGTACTTC.

The chain has TRBV19 and TRBJ1-2, with TRBD1 as a possible D gene (6 bases). Germline lookup yields CDR1 LNHDA and CDR2 SQIVND (reference sequence). The V and J ends lost 1 base and 8 bases respectively, with 11 bases between them. The CDR3 contains 13 residues. The CDR3 spells CASSIGGAGGYTF. The DNA of the CDR3 is TGTGCCAGTAGTATAGGGGGGGCTGGCGGCTACACCTTC.

The V call is TRBV30, the J call TRBJ1-1; weak D call: TRBD1 (5 bases). The V end was cut by 2 bases, the J end by 5 bases, with 12 bases between. This CDR3 comprises 13 residues. Looked up from germline, CDR1 is GTSNPN and CDR2 is SVGIG (reference sequence). CDR3 sequence (DNA): TGTGCCTGGAGTCCTGGTTGGGGGACTGAAGCTTTCTTT. Translating gives CAWSPGWGTEAFF.

The CDR3 nucleotides are TGTGCCAGCAGTTTAAGGCGGGAGGGCTACAATGAGCAGTTCTTC. It is translated as CASSLRREGYNEQFF. The chain joins TRBV28 to TRBJ2-1; 9 positions agree with TRBD2. With V trimmed by 2 bases and J by 3 bases, 2 bases remained unmatched. The CDR3 sequence is 15 residues long. Germline lookup yields CDR1 MDHEN and CDR2 SYDVKM.

The rearrangement joins TRBV19 to TRBJ2-3; a weak D match, TRBD1 (7 bases). This CDR3 is built from 15 residues. V lost 4 bases to trimming and J lost 1 base, with 12 bases between them. CDR1 and CDR2 from the germline V gene are LNHDA and SQIVND (reference sequence). In DNA form, the CDR3 reads TGTGCCAGTAGTAATGACAGGGAGGGCACAGATACGCAGTATTTT. Encoded protein: CASSNDREGTDTQYF.

Turning to this clone: Other DNA sequences in this sample translate to the same CDR3. The CDR3 DNA sequence: TGTGCCAGCAGGGGGTCCTACGAGCAGTACTTC. Its translation is CASRGSYEQYF. The chain couples TRBV6-1 to TRBJ2-7; D is unclear. The CDR3 is 11 residues long. Trimming cost V 6 bases and J 1 base, with 4 bases left between them. The germline V gene has CDR1 MNHNS and CDR2 SASEGT.

The chain joins TRBV4-1 to TRBJ2-1; 14 bases align to TRBD2. Germline trimming cut 0 bases from V and 7 bases from J; bases unmatched to any gene: 8. The CDR3 totals 18 residues. The germline gives CDR1 MGHRA, CDR2 YSYEKL. The CDR3 loop reads CASSQDIPGLAGDNEQFF. The DNA of the CDR3 is TGCGCCAGCAGCCAAGACATACCGGGACTAGCGGGAGATAATGAGCAGTTCTTC.

This clone showed up just once. The chain uses TRBV7-9 and TRBJ2-5; tentatively, D is TRBD2 (5 bases). Trimming shortened V by 8 bases and J by 3 bases, and 19 bases separated the two germline ends. Germline V lookup: CDR1 SEHNR, CDR2 FQNEAQ (reference sequence). The CDR3 totals 15 residues. CDR3 sequence: CASATPRGIEETQYF. Here the CDR3 DNA reads TGTGCCAGCGCTACCCCCCGGGGAATCGAAGAGACCCAGTACTTC.

CDR3 DNA sequence: TGTGCCAGTAGCAGAGGGGTGAACACTGAAGCTTTCTTT. It translates to CASSRGVNTEAFF. V gene TRBV19 combines with J gene TRBJ1-1; D might be TRBD1 (5 bases). The CDR3 length is 13 residues. Germline-derived CDR1 and CDR2 are LNHDA and SQIVND (reference sequence). Trimming stripped 6 bases from V and 0 bases from J, with 8 bases between. Full variable domain (remainder filled in from reference TRBV19 and TRBJ1-1): DGGITQSPKYLFRKEGQNVTLSCEQNLNHDAMYWYRQDPGQGLRLIYYSQIVNDFQKGDIAEGYSVSREKKESFPLTVTSAQKNPTAFYLCASSRGVNTEAFFGQGTRLTVV.

The J gene is TRBJ2-7, the V gene TRBV27; 8 positions match TRBD1. Germline CDR1 reads MNHEY; CDR2 reads SMNVEV (reference sequence). Trimming took 2 bases from V and 0 from J; bases not matched to a gene: 6. CDR3 length equals 16 residues. Here the CDR3 DNA reads TGTGCCAGCAGTTTAAGGACAGGGCCGAGCTCCTACGAGCAGTACTTC. This gives the protein CASSLRTGPSSYEQYF.

The chain employs TRBV18 and TRBJ2-7, with 7 bases aligning to TRBD1. Per the germline V gene, CDR1 is KGHSH and CDR2 is LQKENI. V gave up 2 bases and J gave up 4 bases; unmatched junction bases: 11. The length of the CDR3 is 16 residues. CDR3 coding DNA: TGTGCCAGCTCACCATCACCGGGACAGCAGCAATACGAGCAGTACTTC. As protein: CASSPSPGQQQYEQYF.

Concerning this clone: The same CDR3 is also encoded by other DNA sequences in this sample. J is TRBJ1-1 and V is TRBV5-6, with D possibly TRBD1 on 5 matching bases. CDR3 length: 13 amino acids. Trimming took off 4 bases at V and 3 bases at J, with 10 bases between the two ends. Germline assignment: CDR1 SGHDT and CDR2 YYEEEE. The CDR3: CASSQGGDTEAFF. The CDR3 nucleotides read TGTGCCAGCAGCCAGGGCGGTGACACTGAAGCTTTCTTT.

About this clone itself: Other nucleotide sequences in the sample specify the same CDR3. The CDR3, as DNA: TGTGCCAGTAGTATGTCGGGATACGAGCAGTACTTC. This codes for CASSMSGYEQYF. The rearrangement links TRBV19 to TRBJ2-7, with D possibly being TRBD2 (5 bases). CDR3 length: 12 residues. In germline, CDR1 is LNHDA, CDR2 SQIVND (reference sequence). V shed 3 bases and J shed 4 bases, with 7 bases lying between them.

The gene calls are TRBV10-3 and TRBJ2-7; D possibly corresponds to TRBD2 (6 bases). CDR1 is ENHRY, CDR2 SYGVKD, per germline. The CDR3 is 16 residues long. V shed 2 bases and J shed 2 bases, with 16 bases lying between them. The CDR3 sequence is CAISEPQTRVTYEQYF. Written as DNA, the CDR3 is TGTGCCATCAGTGAGCCACAGACTAGAGTTACCTACGAGCAGTACTTC.

The chain has TRBV13 and TRBJ2-7; a possible D gene is TRBD2 (5 bases). Trimming shortened V by 2 bases and J by 7 bases, and 12 bases separated the two germline ends. The CDR3 consists of 13 residues. Germline assignment: CDR1 PRHDT and CDR2 FYEKMQ (reference sequence). This chain's CDR3 is CASSLMESGEQYF. Written as DNA, the CDR3 is TGTGCCAGCAGCTTAATGGAATCGGGGGAGCAGTACTTC.

The rearrangement links TRBV14 to TRBJ1-1, with D unresolved. Per the germline V gene, CDR1 is SGHDN and CDR2 is FVKESK. Trimming took off 3 bases at V and 4 bases at J, with 9 bases between the two ends. The CDR3 extends over 13 amino acids. CDR3 bases: TGTGCCAGCAGCCAGGCCTTGGGCACTGAAGCTTTCTTT. Its protein is CASSQALGTEAFF. The whole variable domain, filled in from reference TRBV14 and TRBJ1-1, reads EAGVTQFPSHSVIEKGQTVTLRCDPISGHDNLYWYRRVMGKEIKFLLHFVKESKQDESGMPNNRFLAERTGGTYSTLKVQPAELEDSGVYFCASSQALGTEAFFGQGTRLTVV.

The chain has TRBV5-1 and TRBJ2-3; the D gene is possibly TRBD2 (6 bases). Germline lookup yields CDR1 SGHRS and CDR2 YFSETQ. V was clipped by 4 bases and J by 0 bases, with 21 bases between them. This CDR3 is built from 18 residues. The CDR3 region has the DNA TGCGCCAGCAGCGGGGCGGTTATTTCAGGAGGGAGCACAGATACGCAGTATTTT. This encodes CASSGAVISGGSTDTQYF.

This clone was observed a single time. The J gene is TRBJ2-2, the V gene TRBV30; D is ambiguous. The germline V and J ends were trimmed by 1 base and 9 bases, with 15 bases remaining between them. The germline V gene encodes CDR1 GTSNPN and CDR2 SVGIG (reference sequence). This CDR3 contains 14 residues. Here the CDR3 reads CAWSEAHLSWELFF. The CDR3 bases are TGTGCCTGGAGTGAAGCCCACTTGTCATGGGAGCTGTTTTTT.

The chain combines TRBV4-1 with TRBJ1-1; 7 nucleotides match TRBD1. In germline, CDR1 is MGHRA, CDR2 YSYEKL. J lost 8 bases, V lost 1 base, and 4 bases had no gene match. The CDR3 consists of 13 residues. Here the CDR3 reads CASSQVVDREAFF. In nucleotides, the CDR3 is TGCGCCAGCAGCCAAGTTGTGGACAGGGAAGCTTTCTTT.

V and J are TRBV7-3 and TRBJ2-3, with D unclear. V lost 4 bases and J lost 2, with 22 bases in between. Germline V CDR1 and CDR2: SGHTA, FQGTGA. The CDR3 contains 18 residues. CDR3 nucleotide sequence: TGTGCCAGCAGCTCGGGTGGGCAGATCGAACCCTTCACAGATACGCAGTATTTT. As protein: CASSSGGQIEPFTDTQYF.

The chain joins TRBV7-2 to TRBJ2-7, with 9 bases fitting TRBD1. The CDR3 spans 12 residues. The V gene end was trimmed by 7 bases and the J gene end by 4 bases; junction bases not matched to a gene: 2. Germline V gene lookup returns CDR1 SGHTA and CDR2 FQGNSA. This CDR3 is CASTDRGYEQYF. DNA for the CDR3: TGTGCCAGCACCGACAGGGGGTACGAGCAGTACTTC.